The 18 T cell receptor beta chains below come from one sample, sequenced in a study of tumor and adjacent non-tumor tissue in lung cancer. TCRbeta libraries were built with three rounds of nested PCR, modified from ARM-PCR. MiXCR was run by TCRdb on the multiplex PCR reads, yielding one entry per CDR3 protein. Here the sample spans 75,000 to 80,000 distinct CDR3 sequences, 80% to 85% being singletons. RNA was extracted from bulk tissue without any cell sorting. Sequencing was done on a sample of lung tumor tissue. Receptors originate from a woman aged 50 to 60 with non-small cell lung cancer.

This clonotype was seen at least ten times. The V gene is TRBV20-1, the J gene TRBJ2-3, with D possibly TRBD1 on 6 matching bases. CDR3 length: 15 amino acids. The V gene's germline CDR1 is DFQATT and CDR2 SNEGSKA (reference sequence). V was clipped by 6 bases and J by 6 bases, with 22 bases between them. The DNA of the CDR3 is TGCAGTGCACGCCTCCATGGCAGGGGTTCGGATACGCAGTATTTT. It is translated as CSARLHGRGSDTQYF.

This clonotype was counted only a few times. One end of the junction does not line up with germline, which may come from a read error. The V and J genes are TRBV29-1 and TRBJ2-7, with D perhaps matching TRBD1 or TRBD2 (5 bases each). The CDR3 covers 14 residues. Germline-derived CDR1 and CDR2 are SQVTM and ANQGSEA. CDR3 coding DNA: TGTAGTGTAGAGGGGAGAGGAGATTCCTACGAGCAGTACTTC. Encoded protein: CSVEGRGDSYEQYF.

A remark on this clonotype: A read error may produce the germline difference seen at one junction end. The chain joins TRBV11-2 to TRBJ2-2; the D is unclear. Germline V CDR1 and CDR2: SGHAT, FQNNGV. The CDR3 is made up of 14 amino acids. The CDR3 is CTSSFSVGTGELFF. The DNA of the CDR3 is TGTACCAGCAGTTTCAGCGTTGGTACCGGGGAGCTGTTTTTT.

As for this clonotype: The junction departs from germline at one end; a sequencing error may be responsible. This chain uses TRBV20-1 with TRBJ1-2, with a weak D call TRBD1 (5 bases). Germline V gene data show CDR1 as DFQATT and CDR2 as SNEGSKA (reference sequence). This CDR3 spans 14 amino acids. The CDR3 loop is CSAPSSRENYGYTF. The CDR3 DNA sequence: TGTAGTGCCCCATCCAGCAGGGAAAACTATGGCTACACCTTC.

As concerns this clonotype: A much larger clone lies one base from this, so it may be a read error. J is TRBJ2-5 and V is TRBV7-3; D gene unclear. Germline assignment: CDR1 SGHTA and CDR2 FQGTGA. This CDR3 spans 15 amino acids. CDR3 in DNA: TGTGCCAGCAACTTAGATACCGGACCAGCGGAGACCCAGTACTTC. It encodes CASNLDTGPAETQYF.

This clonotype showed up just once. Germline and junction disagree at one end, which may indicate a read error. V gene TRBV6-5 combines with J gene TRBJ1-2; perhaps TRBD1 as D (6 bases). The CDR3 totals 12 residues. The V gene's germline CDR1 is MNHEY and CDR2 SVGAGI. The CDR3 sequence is CAISLWGHGYTF. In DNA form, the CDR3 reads TGTGCCATCAGTTTGTGGGGACATGGATACACCTTC.

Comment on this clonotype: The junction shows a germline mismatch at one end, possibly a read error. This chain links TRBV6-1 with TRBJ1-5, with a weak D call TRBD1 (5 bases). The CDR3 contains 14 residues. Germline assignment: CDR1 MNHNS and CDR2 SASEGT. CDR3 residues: CASSERTFYQTQHF. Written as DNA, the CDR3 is TGTGCCAGCAGTGAAAGGACATTTTATCAGACCCAGCATTTT.

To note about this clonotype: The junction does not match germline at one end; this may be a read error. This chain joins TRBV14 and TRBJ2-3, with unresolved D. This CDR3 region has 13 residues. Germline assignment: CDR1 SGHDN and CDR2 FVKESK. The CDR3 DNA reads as TGCGCCAGCAGCCAAGTGTTGACAGATACGCAGTATTTT. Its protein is CASSQVLTDTQYF.

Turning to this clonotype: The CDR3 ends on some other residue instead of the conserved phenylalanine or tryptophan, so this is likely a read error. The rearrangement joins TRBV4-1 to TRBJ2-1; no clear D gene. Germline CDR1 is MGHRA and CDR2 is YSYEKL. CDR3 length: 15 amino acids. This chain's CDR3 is CAISQGWASYNEQFL. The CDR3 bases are TGCGCCATCAGCCAAGGCTGGGCGTCTTACAATGAGCAGTTCCTC.

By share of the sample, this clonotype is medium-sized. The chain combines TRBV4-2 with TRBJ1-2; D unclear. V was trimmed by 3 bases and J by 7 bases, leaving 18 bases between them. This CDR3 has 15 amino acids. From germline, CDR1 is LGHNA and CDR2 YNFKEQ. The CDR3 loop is CASSQGRAVSGGYTF. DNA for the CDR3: TGTGCCAGCAGCCAGGGGAGAGCCGTCAGCGGTGGCTACACCTTC.

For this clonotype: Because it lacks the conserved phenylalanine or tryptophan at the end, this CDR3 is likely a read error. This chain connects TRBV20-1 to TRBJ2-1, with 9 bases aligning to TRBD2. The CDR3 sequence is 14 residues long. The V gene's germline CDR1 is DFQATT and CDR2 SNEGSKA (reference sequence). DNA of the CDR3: TGCAGTCCTAGAGGCCTAGCGGGATACAATGAGCAGTTCATC. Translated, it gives CSPRGLAGYNEQFI.

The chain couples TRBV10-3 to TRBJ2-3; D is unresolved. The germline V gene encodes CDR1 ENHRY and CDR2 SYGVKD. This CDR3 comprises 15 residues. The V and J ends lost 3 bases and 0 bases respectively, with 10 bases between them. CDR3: CAISDRVQSTDTQYF. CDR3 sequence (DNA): TGTGCCATCAGTGATAGAGTACAAAGCACAGATACGCAGTATTTT.

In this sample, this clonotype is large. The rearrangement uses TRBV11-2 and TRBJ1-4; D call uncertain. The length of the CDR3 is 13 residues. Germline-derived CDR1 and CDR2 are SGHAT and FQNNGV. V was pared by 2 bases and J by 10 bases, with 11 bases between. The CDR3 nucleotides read TGTGCCAGCAGCTTATCGGTCACGGGAAAACTGTTTTTT. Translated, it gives CASSLSVTGKLFF.

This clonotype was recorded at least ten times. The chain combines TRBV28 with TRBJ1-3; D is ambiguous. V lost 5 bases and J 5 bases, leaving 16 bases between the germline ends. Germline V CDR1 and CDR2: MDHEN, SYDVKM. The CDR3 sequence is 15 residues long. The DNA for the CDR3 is TGTGCCAGCAGTCCATCCGGACTGGGTCGAAACACCATATATTTT. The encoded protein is CASSPSGLGRNTIYF.

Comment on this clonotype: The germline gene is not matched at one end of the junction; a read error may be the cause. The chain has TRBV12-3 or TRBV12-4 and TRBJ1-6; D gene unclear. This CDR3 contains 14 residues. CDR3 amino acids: CVSSLTWRNSPLHF. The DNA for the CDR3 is TGTGTCAGCAGTTTGACATGGCGAAATTCACCCCTCCACTTT.

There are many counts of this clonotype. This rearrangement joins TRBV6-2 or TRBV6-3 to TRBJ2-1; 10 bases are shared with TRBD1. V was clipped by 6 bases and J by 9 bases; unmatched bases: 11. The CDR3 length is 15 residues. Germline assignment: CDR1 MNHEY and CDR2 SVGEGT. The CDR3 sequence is CASRSGTGVFGEQFF. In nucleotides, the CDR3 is TGTGCCAGCAGATCCGGGACAGGGGTTTTCGGTGAGCAGTTCTTC.

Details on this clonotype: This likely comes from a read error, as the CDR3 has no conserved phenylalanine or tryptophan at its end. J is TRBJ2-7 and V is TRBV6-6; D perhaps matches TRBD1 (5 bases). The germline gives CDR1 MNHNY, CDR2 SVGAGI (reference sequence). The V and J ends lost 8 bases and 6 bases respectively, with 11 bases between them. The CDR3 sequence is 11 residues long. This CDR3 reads CASAADSEQYS. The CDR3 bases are TGTGCCAGCGCCGCCGACAGCGAGCAGTACTCC.

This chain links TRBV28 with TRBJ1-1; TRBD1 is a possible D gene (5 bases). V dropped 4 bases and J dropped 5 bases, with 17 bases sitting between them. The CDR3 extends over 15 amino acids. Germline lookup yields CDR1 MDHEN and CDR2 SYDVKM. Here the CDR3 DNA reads TGTGCCAGCAGTTCGGCTAGTCTGAGGGGAACTGAAGCTTTCTTT. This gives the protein CASSSASLRGTEAFF.